The clone carrying this T cell receptor (beta chain) turned up a few times. The target antigen is unknown. Per the germline V gene, CDR1 is MNHEY and CDR2 is SVGAGI. The CDR3 has 14 residues. V lost 2 bases, J lost 2 bases, and 9 bases lay in between. Treatment defined: 10-day PBMC culture with coronavirus spike peptide pools or control peptides (ViraFEST assay). Once obtained from cultured CD4+ T cells, the DNA was sequenced using the Oncomine TCR Beta short-read assay. TCRdb recomputed calls from the PCR reads with MiXCR, one row per CDR3 protein. The data show 20,000 to 30,000 distinct CDR3 sequences, with about 39% seen just once and about a tenth held by the top ten. The data were obtained in a study of vaccination and CD4 T cells after COVID-19. Across the study: Convalescent persons amounted to six males plus four females, two of whom were Hispanic. Stimulation used overlapping spike peptides from SARS-CoV-2, HCoV-NL63, HCoV-OC43 and HCoV-229E.

V usage is TRBV6-5 and J usage is TRBJ2-5; D is ambiguous. This sequence originates from a human donor who had recovered from COVID-19. The specimen sequenced was CD4+ T cells from blood, cultured in vitro. In DNA, the CDR3 is TGTGCCAGCAGTTACGGGCACGGGCAAGAGACCCAGTACTTC. This encodes CASSYGHGQETQYF.